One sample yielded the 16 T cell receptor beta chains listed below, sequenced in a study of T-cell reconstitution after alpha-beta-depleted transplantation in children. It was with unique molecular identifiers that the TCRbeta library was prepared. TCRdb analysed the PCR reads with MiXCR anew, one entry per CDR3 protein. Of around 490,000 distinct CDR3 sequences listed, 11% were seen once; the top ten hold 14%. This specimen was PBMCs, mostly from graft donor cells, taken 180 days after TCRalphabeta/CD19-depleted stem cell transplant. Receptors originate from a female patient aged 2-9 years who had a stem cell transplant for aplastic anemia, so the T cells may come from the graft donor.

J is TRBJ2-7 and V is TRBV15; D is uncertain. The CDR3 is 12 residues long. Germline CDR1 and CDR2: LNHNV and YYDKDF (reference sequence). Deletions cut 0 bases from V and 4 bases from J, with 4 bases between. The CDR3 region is CATSRDRYEQYV. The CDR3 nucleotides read TGTGCCACCAGCAGAGATCGTTACGAGCAGTACGTC.

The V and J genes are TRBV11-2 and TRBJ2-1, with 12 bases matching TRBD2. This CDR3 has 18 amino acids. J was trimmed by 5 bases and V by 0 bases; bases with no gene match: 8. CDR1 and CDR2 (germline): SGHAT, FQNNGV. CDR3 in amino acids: CASSLDRLAGGKNNEQFF. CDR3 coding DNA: TGTGCCAGCAGCTTAGATCGGCTAGCGGGAGGGAAGAACAATGAGCAGTTCTTC. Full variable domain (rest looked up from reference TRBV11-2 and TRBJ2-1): EAGVAQSPRYKIIEKRQSVAFWCNPISGHATLYWYQQILGQGPKLLIQFQNNGVVDDSQLPKDRFSAERLKGVDSTLKIQPAKLEDSAVYLCASSLDRLAGGKNNEQFFGPGTRLTVL.

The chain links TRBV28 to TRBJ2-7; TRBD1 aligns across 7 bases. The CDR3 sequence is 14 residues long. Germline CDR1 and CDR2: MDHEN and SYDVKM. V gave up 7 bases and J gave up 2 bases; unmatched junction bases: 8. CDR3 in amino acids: CASTEDRPTYEQYF. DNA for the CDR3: TGTGCCAGCACCGAGGACAGGCCCACCTACGAGCAGTACTTC.

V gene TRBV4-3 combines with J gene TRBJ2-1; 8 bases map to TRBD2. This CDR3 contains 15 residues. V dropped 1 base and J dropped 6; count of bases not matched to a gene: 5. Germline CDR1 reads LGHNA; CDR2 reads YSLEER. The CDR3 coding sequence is TGCGCCAGCAGCCAAGTTGGTAGCGGGATCAATGAGCAGTTCTTC. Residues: CASSQVGSGINEQFF.

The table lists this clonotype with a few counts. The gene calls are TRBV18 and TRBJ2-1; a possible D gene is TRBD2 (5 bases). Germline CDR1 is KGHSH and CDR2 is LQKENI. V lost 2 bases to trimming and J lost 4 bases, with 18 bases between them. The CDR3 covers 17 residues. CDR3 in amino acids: CASSPYPSDWSYNEQFF. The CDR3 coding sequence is TGTGCCAGCTCACCATACCCTTCGGACTGGTCATACAATGAGCAGTTCTTC. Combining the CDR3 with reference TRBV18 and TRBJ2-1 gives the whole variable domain NAGVMQNPRHLVRRRGQEARLRCSPMKGHSHVYWYRQLPEEGLKFMVYLQKENIIDESGMPKERFSAEFPKEGPSILRIQQVVRGDSAAYFCASSPYPSDWSYNEQFFGPGTRLTVL.

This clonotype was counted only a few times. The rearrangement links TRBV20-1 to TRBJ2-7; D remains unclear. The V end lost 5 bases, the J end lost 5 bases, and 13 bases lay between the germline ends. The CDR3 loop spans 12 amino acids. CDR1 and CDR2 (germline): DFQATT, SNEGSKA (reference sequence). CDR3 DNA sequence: TGCAGTGCTTCCCCCAACGACGACGAGCAGTACGTC. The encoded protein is CSASPNDDEQYV.

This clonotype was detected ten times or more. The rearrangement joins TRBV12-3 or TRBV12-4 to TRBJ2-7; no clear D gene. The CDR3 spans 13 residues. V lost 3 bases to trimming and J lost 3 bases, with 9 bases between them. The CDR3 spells CASSFAGFYEQYV. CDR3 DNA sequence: TGTGCCAGCAGTTTTGCCGGCTTCTACGAGCAGTACGTC.

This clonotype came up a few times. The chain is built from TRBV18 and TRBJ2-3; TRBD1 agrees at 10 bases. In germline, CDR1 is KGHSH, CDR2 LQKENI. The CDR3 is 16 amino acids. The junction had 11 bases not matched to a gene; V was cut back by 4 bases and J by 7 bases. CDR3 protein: CASSLPPGQGSNTQYF. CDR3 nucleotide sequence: TGTGCCAGCTCACTCCCTCCGGGACAGGGGTCCAATACGCAGTATTTT.

DNA of the CDR3: TGTGCCAGCAGCTCAGGACAGACCTTGAACACTGAAGCTTTCTTT. This gives the protein CASSSGQTLNTEAFF. This chain links TRBV11-3 with TRBJ1-1, with D perhaps matching TRBD1 (6 bases). Looked up from germline, CDR1 is SGHNT and CDR2 is YENEEA. The CDR3 is 15 residues long. The V end lost 4 bases, the J end lost 0 bases, and 12 bases lay between the germline ends. The full variable domain, its missing parts supplied by reference TRBV11-3 and TRBJ1-1, is EAGVVQSPRYKIIEKKQPVAFWCNPISGHNTLYWYLQNLGQGPELLIRYENEEAVDDSQLPKDRFSAERLKGVDSTLKIQPAELGDSAVYLCASSSGQTLNTEAFFGQGTRLTVV.

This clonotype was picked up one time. The DNA for the CDR3 is TGCGCCAGCAGCCAGTACCGGGACAGGGGGCTCCGGGAGCAGTTCTTC. This gives the protein CASSQYRDRGLREQFF. V is TRBV4-3 and J is TRBJ2-1; TRBD1 matches 12 bases. Losses at the gene ends were 3 bases for V and 10 bases for J; bases not matched to a gene: 10. The CDR3 loop spans 16 amino acids. Germline CDR1 reads LGHNA; CDR2 reads YSLEER.

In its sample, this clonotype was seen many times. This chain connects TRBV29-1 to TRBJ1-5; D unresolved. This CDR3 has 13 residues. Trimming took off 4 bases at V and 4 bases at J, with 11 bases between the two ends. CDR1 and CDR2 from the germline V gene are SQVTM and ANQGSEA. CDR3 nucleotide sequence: TGCAGCGTTGGAAGAGGGCTTAATCAGCCCCAGCATTTT. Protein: CSVGRGLNQPQHF.

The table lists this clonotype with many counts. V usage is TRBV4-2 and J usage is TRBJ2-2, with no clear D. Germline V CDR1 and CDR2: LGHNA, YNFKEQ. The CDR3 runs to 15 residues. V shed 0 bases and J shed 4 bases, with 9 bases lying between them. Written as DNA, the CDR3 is TGTGCCAGCAGCCAAGAAGGAGCAGGCACCGGGGAGCTGTTTTTT. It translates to CASSQEGAGTGELFF.

CDR3 in DNA: TGTGCCAGCAGCTGGGGACAGGGGGCCCACAATGAGCAGTTCTTC. Encoded protein: CASSWGQGAHNEQFF. This chain joins TRBV5-6 and TRBJ2-1; 12 nucleotides match TRBD1. Germline V gives CDR1 SGHDT, CDR2 YYEEEE. This CDR3 comprises 15 residues. V shed 3 bases and J 5 bases; nucleotides not matched to a gene: 3. The variable domain in full, with the rest retrieved from reference TRBV5-6 and TRBJ2-1, is DAGVTQSPTHLIKTRGQQVTLRCSPKSGHDTVSWYQQALGQGPQFIFQYYEEEERQRGNFPDRFSGHQFPNYSSELNVNALLLGDSALYLCASSWGQGAHNEQFFGPGTRLTVL.

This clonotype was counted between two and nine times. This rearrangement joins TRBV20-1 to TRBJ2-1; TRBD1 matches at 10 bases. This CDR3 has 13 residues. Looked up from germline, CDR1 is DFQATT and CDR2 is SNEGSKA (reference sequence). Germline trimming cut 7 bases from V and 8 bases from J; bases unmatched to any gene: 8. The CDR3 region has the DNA TGCAGTGGGACAGGGGGGTGGTTCGATGAGCAGTTCTTC. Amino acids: CSGTGGWFDEQFF.

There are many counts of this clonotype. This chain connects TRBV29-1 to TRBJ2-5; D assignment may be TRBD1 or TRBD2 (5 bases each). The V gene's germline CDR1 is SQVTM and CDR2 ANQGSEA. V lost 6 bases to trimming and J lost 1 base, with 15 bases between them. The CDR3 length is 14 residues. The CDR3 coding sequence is TGCAGCGTCGCGGGCTGGGGGATCCAAGAGACCCAGTACTTC. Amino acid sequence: CSVAGWGIQETQYF. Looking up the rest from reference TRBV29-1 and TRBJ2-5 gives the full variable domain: SAVISQKPSRDICQRGTSLTIQCQVDSQVTMMFWYRQQPGQSLTLIATANQGSEATYESGFVIDKFPISRPNLTFSTLTVSNMSPEDSSIYLCSVAGWGIQETQYFGPGTRLLVL.

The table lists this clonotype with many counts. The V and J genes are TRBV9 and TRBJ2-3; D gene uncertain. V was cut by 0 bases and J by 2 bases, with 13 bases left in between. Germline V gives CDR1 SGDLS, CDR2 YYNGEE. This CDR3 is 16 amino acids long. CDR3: CASSVGVVKTTDTQYF. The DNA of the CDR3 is TGTGCCAGCAGCGTAGGGGTAGTTAAGACCACAGATACGCAGTATTTT. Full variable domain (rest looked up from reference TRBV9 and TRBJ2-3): DSGVTQTPKHLITATGQRVTLRCSPRSGDLSVYWYQQSLDQGLQFLIQYYNGEERAKGNILERFSAQQFPDLHSELNLSSLELGDSALYFCASSVGVVKTTDTQYFGPGTRLTVL.